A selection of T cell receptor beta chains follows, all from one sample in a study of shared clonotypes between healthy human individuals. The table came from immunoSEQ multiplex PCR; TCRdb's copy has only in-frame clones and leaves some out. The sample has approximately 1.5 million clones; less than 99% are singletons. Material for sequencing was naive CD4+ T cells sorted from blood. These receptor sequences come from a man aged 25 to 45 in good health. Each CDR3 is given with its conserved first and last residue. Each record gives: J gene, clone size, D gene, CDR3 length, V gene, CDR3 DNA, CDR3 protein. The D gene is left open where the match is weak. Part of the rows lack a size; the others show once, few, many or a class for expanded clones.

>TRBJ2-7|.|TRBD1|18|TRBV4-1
TGCGCCAGCAGTCCAATACAAAGTTTCGGGACAGGGGTTGGCGAGCAGTACTTC
CASSPIQSFGTGVGEQYF
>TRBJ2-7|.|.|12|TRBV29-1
TGCAGCGTTCGGAGGGCAGAGTACGAGCAGTACTTC
CSVRRAEYEQYF
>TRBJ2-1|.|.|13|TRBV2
TGTGCCAGCAGTGACACCATGCGGGATGAGCAGTTCTTC
CASSDTMRDEQFF
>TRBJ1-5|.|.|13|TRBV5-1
TGCGCCAGCAGCTTTGACAGTAGTCAGCCCCAGCATTTT
CASSFDSSQPQHF
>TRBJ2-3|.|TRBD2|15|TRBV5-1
TGCGCCAGCAGCGACGGGACTAGCGACACAGATACGCAGTATTTT
CASSDGTSDTDTQYF
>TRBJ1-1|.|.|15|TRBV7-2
TGTGCCAGCAGCTTAATCAGGGAAGCGAACACTGAAGCTTTCTTT
CASSLIREANTEAFF
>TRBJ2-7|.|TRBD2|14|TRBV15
TGTGCCACCAGACTAGCGGGACTCTCCTACGAGCAGTACTTC
CATRLAGLSYEQYF
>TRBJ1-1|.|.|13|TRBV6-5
TGTGCCAGCAGTTTGGAGATGAACACTGAAGCTTTCTTT
CASSLEMNTEAFF
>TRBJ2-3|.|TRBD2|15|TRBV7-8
TGTGCCAGCAGCTTAGGGGGGGGACTCCCAGATACGCAGTATTTT
CASSLGGGLPDTQYF
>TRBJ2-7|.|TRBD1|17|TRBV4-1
TGCGCCAGCAGCCCTTTACCTTTACGGGACAGGAACTACGAGCAGTACTTC
CASSPLPLRDRNYEQYF
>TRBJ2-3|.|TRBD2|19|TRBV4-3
TGCGCCAGCAGCCAAGGGCGGAATAGCGGGAGGGCTAGCACAGATACGCAGTATTTT
CASSQGRNSGRASTDTQYF
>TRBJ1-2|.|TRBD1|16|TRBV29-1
TGCAGCGTTGAACCCCGGGACAGGGGGTTCACCGGTGGCTACACCTTC
CSVEPRDRGFTGGYTF
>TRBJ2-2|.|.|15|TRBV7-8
TGTGCCAGCAGTGAGGATAGGGTCAATGCCGGGGAGCTGTTTTTT
CASSEDRVNAGELFF
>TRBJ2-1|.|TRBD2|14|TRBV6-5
TGTGCCAGCAGTAGGACTAGCGGATGGAATGAGCAGTTCTTC
CASSRTSGWNEQFF
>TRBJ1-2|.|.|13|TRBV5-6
TGTGCCAGCAACATCGGGGGCGAAGGTGGCTACACCTTC
CASNIGGEGGYTF
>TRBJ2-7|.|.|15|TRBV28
TGTGCCAGCAGTGGAACCGGGACCCCAACGCGGGAGCAGTACTTC
CASSGTGTPTREQYF
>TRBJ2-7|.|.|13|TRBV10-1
TGCGCCAGCAGTGAGTCCCAATCCTACGAGCAGTACTTC
CASSESQSYEQYF
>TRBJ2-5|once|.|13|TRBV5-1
TGCGCCAGCAGGATGTACTTGCAAGAGACCCAGTACTTC
CASRMYLQETQYF
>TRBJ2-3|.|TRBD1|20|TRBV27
TGTGCCAGCAGTTTAAATAGACAGGGCATACCTCGTTCGCACCCAGATACGCAGTATTTT
CASSLNRQGIPRSHPDTQYF
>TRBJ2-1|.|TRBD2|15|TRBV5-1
TGCGCCAGCAGCTCCGGACTAGCGGGAGGGAATGAGCAGTTCTTC
CASSSGLAGGNEQFF
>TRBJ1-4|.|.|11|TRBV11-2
TGTGCCAGCAGCCTAAATGAAAAACTGTTTTTT
CASSLNEKLFF
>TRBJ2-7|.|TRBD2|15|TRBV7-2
TGTGCCAGCAGCTTAGGCGTTAGCGGGAACTACGAGCAGTACTTC
CASSLGVSGNYEQYF
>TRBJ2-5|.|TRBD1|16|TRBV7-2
TGTGCCAGCAGCCTCCGTCCCGGGACAGGCGGGGAGACCCAGTACTTC
CASSLRPGTGGETQYF
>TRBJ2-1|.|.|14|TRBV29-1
TGCAGCGTTGATCTCGGGAGCTCCTACAATGAGCAGTTCTTC
CSVDLGSSYNEQFF
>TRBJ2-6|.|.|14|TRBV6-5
TGTGCCAGCACCGCAGCCTCTGGGGCCAACGTCCTGACTTTC
CASTAASGANVLTF
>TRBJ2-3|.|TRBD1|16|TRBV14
TGTGCCAGCAGCCGCCCCGGGACAGGGGGCCAACGGGCGCAGTATTTT
CASSRPGTGGQRAQYF
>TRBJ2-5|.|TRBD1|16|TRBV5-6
TGTGCCAGCAGCTGGGGACAGGGGGCAATCCAAGAGACCCAGTACTTC
CASSWGQGAIQETQYF
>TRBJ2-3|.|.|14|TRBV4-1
TGCGCCAGCAGCTTAGACCCTAGCACAGATACGCAGTATTTT
CASSLDPSTDTQYF
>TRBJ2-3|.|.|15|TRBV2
TGTGCCAGCAGTTATAGCGTCACCCCGGCCGATACGCAGTATTTT
CASSYSVTPADTQYF
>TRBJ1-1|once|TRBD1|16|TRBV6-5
TGTGCCAGCAGTTACGCCGACAGGGGGCCGAACACTGAAGCTTTCTTT
CASSYADRGPNTEAFF
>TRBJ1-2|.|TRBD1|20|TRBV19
TGTGCCAGTAGTCTACACCCCGGGACAGGGAGCTATGGGGCAAACTATGGCTACACCTTC
CASSLHPGTGSYGANYGYTF
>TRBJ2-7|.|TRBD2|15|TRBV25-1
TGTGCCAGCAGTCGAACTAGCGGGAAGCGCTACGAGCAGTACTTC
CASSRTSGKRYEQYF
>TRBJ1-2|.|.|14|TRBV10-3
TGTGCCATCAGTGAGTCGATGACCGGGGATCTGGTAACCTTC
CAISESMTGDLVTF
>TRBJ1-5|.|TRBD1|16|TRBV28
TGTGCCAGCAGTTTGGGGACAGGGAAGGACAATCAGCCCCAGCATTTT
CASSLGTGKDNQPQHF
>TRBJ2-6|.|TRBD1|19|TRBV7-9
TGTGCCAGCAGCAGTCGCAGGGACAGAGAAACCTCTGGGGCCAACGTCCTGACTTTC
CASSSRRDRETSGANVLTF
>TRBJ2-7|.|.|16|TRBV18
TGTGCCAGCTCACCCACCCCAGGGGTGAGTTCTACGGAGCAGTACTTC
CASSPTPGVSSTEQYF
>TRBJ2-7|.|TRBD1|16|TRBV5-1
TGCGCCAGCAGCGCAAACGACAGGGTAACGTCCTACGAGCAGTACTTC
CASSANDRVTSYEQYF
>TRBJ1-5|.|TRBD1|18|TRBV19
TGTGCCAGTAGTATGGCCCCCCTGACAGGGCTGGGCAATCAGCCCCAGCATTTT
CASSMAPLTGLGNQPQHF
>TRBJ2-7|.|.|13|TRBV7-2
TGTGCCAGCAGCGAACGGGATTTCTACGAGCAGTACTTC
CASSERDFYEQYF